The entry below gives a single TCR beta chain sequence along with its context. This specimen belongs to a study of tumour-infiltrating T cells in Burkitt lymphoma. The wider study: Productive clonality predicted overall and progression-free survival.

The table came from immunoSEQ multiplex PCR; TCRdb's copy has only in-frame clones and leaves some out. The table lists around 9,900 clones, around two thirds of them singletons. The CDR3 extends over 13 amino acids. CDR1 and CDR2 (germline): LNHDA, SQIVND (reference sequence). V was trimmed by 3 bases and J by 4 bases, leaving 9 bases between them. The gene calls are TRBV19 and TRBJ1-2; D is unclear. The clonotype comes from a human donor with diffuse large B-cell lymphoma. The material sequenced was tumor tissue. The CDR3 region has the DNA TGTGCCAGTAGTATCGGGGATCTCTATGGCTACACCTTC. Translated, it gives CASSIGDLYGYTF.